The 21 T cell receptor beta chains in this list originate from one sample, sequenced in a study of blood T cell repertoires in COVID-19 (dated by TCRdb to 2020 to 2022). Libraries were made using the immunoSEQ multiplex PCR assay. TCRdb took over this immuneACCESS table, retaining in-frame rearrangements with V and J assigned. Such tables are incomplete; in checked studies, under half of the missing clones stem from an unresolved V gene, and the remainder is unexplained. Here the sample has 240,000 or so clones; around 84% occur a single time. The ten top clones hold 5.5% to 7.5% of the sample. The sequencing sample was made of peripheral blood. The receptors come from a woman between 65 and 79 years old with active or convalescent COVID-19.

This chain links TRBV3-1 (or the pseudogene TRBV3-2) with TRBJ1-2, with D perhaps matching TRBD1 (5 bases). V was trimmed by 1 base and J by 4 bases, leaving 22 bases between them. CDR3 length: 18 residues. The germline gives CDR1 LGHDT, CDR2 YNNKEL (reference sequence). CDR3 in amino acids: CASSQGRQGSSSGYGYTF. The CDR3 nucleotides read TGTGCCAGCAGCCAAGGTCGCCAGGGATCTTCCTCCGGCTATGGCTACACCTTC.

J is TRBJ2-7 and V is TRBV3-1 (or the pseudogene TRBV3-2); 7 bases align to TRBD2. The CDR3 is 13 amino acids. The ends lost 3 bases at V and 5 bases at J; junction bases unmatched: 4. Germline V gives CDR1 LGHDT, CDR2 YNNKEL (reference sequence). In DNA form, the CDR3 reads TGTGCCAGCAGCCAGGGAGGGTTCCACGAGCAGTACTTC. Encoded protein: CASSQGGFHEQYF.

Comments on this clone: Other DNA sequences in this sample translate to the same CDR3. CDR3 in DNA: TGTGCCATCAGCCGGGACAGGGGGAATCAGCCCCAGCATTTT. This gives the protein CAISRDRGNQPQHF. This chain connects TRBV10-3 to TRBJ1-5; 11 bases are shared with TRBD1. The CDR3 extends over 14 amino acids. Unmatched junction bases numbered 2, after V lost 6 bases and J lost 4 bases. Germline V gene data show CDR1 as ENHRY and CDR2 as SYGVKD.

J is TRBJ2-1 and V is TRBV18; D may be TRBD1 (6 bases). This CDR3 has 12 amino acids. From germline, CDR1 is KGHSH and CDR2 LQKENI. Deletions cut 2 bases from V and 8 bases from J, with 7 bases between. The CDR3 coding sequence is TGTGCCAGCTCACCAGAGGGGGATGAGCAGTTCTTC. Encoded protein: CASSPEGDEQFF.

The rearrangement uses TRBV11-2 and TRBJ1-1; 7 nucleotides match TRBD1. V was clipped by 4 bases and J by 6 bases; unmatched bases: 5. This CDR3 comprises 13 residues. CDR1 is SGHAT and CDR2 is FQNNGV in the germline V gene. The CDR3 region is CASSSQGTSEAFF. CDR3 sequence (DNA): TGTGCCAGCAGCTCACAGGGGACATCTGAAGCTTTCTTT.

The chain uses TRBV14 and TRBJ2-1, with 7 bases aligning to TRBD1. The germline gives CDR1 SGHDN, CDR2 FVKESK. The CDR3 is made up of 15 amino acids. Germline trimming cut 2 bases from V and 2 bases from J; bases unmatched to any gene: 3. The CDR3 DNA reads TGTGCCAGCAGCCAACAGGGGGTTGCCTACAATGAGCAGTTCTTC. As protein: CASSQQGVAYNEQFF.

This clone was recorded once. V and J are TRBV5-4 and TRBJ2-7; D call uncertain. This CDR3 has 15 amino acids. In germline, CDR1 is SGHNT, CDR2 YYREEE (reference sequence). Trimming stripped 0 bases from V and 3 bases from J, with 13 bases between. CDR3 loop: CASSLGPDLSYEQYF. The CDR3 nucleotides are TGTGCCAGCAGCTTGGGACCCGACTTAAGCTACGAGCAGTACTTC.

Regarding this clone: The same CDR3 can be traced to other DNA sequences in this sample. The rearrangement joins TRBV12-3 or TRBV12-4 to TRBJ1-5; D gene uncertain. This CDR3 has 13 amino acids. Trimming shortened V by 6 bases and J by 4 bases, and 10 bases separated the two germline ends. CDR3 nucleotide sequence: TGTGCCAGCAGGGCGGGCGGAAATCAGCCCCAGCATTTT. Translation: CASRAGGNQPQHF.

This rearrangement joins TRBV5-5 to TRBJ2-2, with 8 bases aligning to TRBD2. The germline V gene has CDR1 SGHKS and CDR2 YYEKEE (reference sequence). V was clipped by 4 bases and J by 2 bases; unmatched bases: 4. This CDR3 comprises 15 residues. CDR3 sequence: CASSPTSGNTGELFF. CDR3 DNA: TGTGCCAGCAGCCCCACTAGCGGAAACACCGGGGAGCTGTTTTTT.

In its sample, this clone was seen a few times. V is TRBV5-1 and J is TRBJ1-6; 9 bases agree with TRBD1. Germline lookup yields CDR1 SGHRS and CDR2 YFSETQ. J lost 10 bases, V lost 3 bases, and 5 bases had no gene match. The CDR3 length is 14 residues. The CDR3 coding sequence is TGCGCCAGCAGCTGGGGACAGGGAGGCTCACCCCTCCACTTT. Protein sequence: CASSWGQGGSPLHF. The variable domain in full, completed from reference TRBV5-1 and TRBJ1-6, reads KAGVTQTPRYLIKTRGQQVTLSCSPISGHRSVSWYQQTPGQGLQFLFEYFSETQRNKGNFPGRFSGRQFSNSRSEMNVSTLELGDSALYLCASSWGQGGSPLHFGNGTRLTVT.

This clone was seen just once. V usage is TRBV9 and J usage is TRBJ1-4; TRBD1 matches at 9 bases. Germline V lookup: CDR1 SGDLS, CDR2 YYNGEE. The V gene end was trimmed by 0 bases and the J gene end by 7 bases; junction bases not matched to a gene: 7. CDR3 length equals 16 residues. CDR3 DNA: TGTGCCAGCAGCGTAGATGTGACAGGGGGAGGTGAAAAACTGTTTTTT. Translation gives CASSVDVTGGGEKLFF.

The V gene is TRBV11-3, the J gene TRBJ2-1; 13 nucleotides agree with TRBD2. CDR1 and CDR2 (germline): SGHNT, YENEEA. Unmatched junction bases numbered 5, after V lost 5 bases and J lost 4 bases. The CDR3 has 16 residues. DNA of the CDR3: TGTGCCAGCAGCCCAGGGACTAGCGGGGAGTACAATGAGCAGTTCTTC. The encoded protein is CASSPGTSGEYNEQFF.

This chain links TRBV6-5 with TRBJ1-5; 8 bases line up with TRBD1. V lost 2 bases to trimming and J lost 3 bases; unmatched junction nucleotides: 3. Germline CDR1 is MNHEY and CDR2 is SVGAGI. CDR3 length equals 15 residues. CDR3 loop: CASSYGTGDNQPQHF. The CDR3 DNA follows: TGTGCCAGCAGTTACGGGACAGGAGACAATCAGCCCCAGCATTTT.

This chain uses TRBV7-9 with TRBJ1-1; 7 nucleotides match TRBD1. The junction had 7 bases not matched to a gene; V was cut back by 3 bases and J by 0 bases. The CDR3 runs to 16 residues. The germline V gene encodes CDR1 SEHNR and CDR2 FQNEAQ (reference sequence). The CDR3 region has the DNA TGTGCCAGCAGCTTGTGGTTTGGGACAGTGAACACTGAAGCTTTCTTT. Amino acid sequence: CASSLWFGTVNTEAFF.

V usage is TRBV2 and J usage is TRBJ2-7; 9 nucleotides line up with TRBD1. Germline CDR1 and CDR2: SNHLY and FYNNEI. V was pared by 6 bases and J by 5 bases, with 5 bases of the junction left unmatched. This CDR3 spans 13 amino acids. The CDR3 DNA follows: TGTGCCAGCAGAAGGGACAGGGAAGACGAGCAGTACTTC. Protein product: CASRRDREDEQYF.

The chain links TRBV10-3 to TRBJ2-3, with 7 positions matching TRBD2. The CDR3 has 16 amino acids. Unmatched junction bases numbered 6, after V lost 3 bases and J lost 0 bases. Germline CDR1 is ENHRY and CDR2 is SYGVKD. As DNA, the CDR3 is TGTGCCATCAGTGACTCTAGCGGAACTAGCACAGATACGCAGTATTTT. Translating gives CAISDSSGTSTDTQYF.

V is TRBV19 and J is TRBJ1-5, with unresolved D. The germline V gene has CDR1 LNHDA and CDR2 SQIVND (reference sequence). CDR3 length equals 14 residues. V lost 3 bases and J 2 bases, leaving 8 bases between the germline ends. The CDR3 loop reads CASSINSGNQPQHF. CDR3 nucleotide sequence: TGTGCCAGTAGTATCAACTCGGGCAATCAGCCCCAGCATTTT.

CDR3 sequence (DNA): TGTGCCAGCAGCCAAGATGAACTAGCGGGGCCCTACGAGCAGTACTTC. Residues: CASSQDELAGPYEQYF. V is TRBV3-1 (or the pseudogene TRBV3-2) and J is TRBJ2-7; 10 bases line up with TRBD2. Germline V lookup: CDR1 LGHDT, CDR2 YNNKEL (reference sequence). Trimming at V came to 0 bases and at J to 2 bases, leaving 4 bases not matched to a gene. This CDR3 is built from 16 residues.

The CDR3 nucleotides are TGTGCCAGCAGCCCTTTTAGCGGGGGGATCACCGGGGAGCTGTTTTTT. The encoded protein is CASSPFSGGITGELFF. The chain combines TRBV3-1 (or the pseudogene TRBV3-2) with TRBJ2-2, with 10 bases identical to TRBD2. There are 16 residues in the CDR3. Germline values: CDR1 LGHDT, CDR2 YNNKEL (reference sequence). V was pared by 4 bases and J by 4 bases, with 6 bases of the junction left unmatched.

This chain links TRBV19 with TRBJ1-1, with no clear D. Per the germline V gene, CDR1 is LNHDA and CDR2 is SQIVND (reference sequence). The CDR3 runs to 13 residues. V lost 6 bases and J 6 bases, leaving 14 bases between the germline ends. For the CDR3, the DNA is TGTGCCAGTAGATGGACGGAGGGCGCTGAAGCTTTCTTT. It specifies CASRWTEGAEAFF.

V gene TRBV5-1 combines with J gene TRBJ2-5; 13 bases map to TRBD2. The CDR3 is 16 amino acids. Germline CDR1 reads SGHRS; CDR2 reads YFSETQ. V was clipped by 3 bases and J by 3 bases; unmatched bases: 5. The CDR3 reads CASSSLAGGPKETQYF. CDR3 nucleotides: TGCGCCAGCAGCTCACTAGCGGGGGGGCCCAAAGAGACCCAGTACTTC.